This TCR beta chain stems from a study of T cells in Graves' hyperthyroidism and ophthalmopathy. TCR beta CDR3 regions were amplified from RNA transcripts. The study used the HTBI primer set for a first-round RT-PCR of the TCR CDR3. One entry per CDR3 protein results from TCRdb running MiXCR on the multiplex PCR reads. The top ten hold approximately 35% of the sample, which has under 450,000 distinct CDR3 sequences, about a sixth seen once. This clonotype was observed at least ten times. Trimming cost V 6 bases and J 1 base, with 13 bases left between them. This CDR3 region has 14 residues. Germline CDR1 SNHLY, CDR2 FYNNEI.

The origin of this receptor is a woman aged 25 to 39 with Graves' hyperthyroidism that later progressed to Graves' ophthalmopathy. The gene calls are TRBV2 and TRBJ2-7; D is perhaps TRBD1 or TRBD2 (6 bases each). Material: blood. DNA for the CDR3: TGTGCCAGCAGGGACAGTAGCGGTTCCTACGAGCAGTACTTC. Protein product: CASRDSSGSYEQYF.